This TCR beta chain was recorded in a study of human T cells and chemical hapten exposure. Study-wide background: There were weekly diphenylcyclopropenone doses to the scalp for patients throughout the approximately 25-week study.

This clonotype was detected many times. Its antigen remains unknown. Study findings and constraints: Unchanged with DPC sensitization were TCRs above 1 in 1000 frequency.

The sample's time point: patch test 2, 6 weeks after DPC sensitization. The treatment is: therapeutic diphenylcyclopropenone sensitization with weekly scalp DPC. The study drew its donors from alopecia patients who were 18 to 70 years old and suitable for DPC. MiXCR was run by TCRdb on the RACE reads, yielding one entry per CDR3 protein. The sample carries more than 60,000 distinct CDR3 sequences, approximately 10% recorded once. The V gene lost 4 bases and the J gene lost 3 bases, with 4 bases spanning the gap. This CDR3 contains 12 residues. The germline CDR1 and CDR2 sequences are SGHTA and FQGNSA.

The genes are TRBV7-2 and TRBJ1-5; the D is unclear. Material: whole blood, obtained in connection with sensitization to the hapten diphenylcyclopropenone (DPC). The origin of this receptor is a woman aged 45-60 years with alopecia areata. Some clones in this sample may be carry-over from other donors' samples. Here the CDR3 reads CASSSTNQPQHF. CDR3 DNA sequence: TGTGCCAGCAGCTCCACCAATCAGCCCCAGCATTTT.